The 10 T cell receptor beta chains in this list originate from one sample, sequenced in a study of CD8 T cells in ankylosing spondylitis. TCRdb re-analysed the 5' RACE reads in MiXCR, keeping a single row per CDR3 protein. The repertoire holds about 200,000 distinct CDR3 sequences, with 9.5% to 15% as singletons. Sequenced sample: blood, either unsorted or a sorted T cell fraction (not recorded which). The receptors were sampled from a male donor with ankylosing spondylitis or in good health (not recorded which).

The chain recombines TRBV5-5 with TRBJ2-5, with 7 positions matching TRBD1. The germline V gene encodes CDR1 SGHKS and CDR2 YYEKEE (reference sequence). V dropped 0 bases and J dropped 0; count of bases not matched to a gene: 11. The CDR3 length is 18 residues. The CDR3 sequence: CASSLAARTGANQETQYF. The CDR3 DNA follows: TGTGCCAGCAGCTTGGCAGCGCGCACAGGGGCTAACCAAGAGACCCAGTACTTC.

This clonotype was counted only a few times. The J gene is TRBJ2-7, the V gene TRBV25-1; D unclear. The germline V gene encodes CDR1 MGHDK and CDR2 SYGVNS. V gave up 3 bases and J gave up 11 bases, with 11 bases separating them. The CDR3 consists of 11 residues. CDR3 coding DNA: TGTGCCAGCAGTGAGGGCGCAGGAAAGTACTTC. Its translation: CASSEGAGKYF.

This clonotype has at least ten counts. V is TRBV12-3 or TRBV12-4 and J is TRBJ2-3; D could derive from TRBD1 or TRBD2 (5 bases each). The CDR3 contains 15 residues. Trimming pared 1 base from V and 5 bases from J, leaving 13 bases between. The CDR3 sequence is CASSLVDPGRDTQYF. The CDR3 nucleotides read TGTGCCAGCAGTTTAGTGGACCCAGGGAGAGATACGCAGTATTTT.

The J gene is TRBJ2-2, the V gene TRBV20-1; tentatively, D is TRBD2 (6 bases). Trimming cost V 0 bases and J 8 bases, with 25 bases left between them. This CDR3 spans 18 amino acids. The germline V gene has CDR1 DFQATT and CDR2 SNEGSKA (reference sequence). This chain's CDR3 is CSARERLAPGSPFGELFF. Written as DNA, the CDR3 is TGCAGTGCTAGAGAAAGGCTAGCGCCCGGCTCACCATTTGGGGAGCTGTTTTTT.

The chain carries TRBV5-1 and TRBJ2-1, with 7 bases aligning to TRBD2. This CDR3 is built from 15 residues. Germline V gene lookup returns CDR1 SGHRS and CDR2 YFSETQ. After removal of 4 bases from V and 5 bases from J, the junction contained 9 bases not matched to a gene. The CDR3 nucleotides read TGCGCCAGCAGCCCTGGACTAGAAGGAAACAATGAGCAGTTCTTC. It specifies CASSPGLEGNNEQFF.

This chain links TRBV4-1 with TRBJ2-7; no clear D gene. The CDR3 sequence is 15 residues long. Trimming took 0 bases from V and 4 from J, leaving 13 bases between them. Germline V gives CDR1 MGHRA, CDR2 YSYEKL. The DNA for the CDR3 is TGCGCCAGCAGCCAAGATGAGTTAGGGATATACGAGCAGTACTTC. Encoded protein: CASSQDELGIYEQYF.

This clonotype was counted between two and nine times. V is TRBV4-1 and J is TRBJ2-7; D may be TRBD2 (6 bases). The germline CDR1 and CDR2 sequences are MGHRA and YSYEKL. The germline V and J ends were trimmed by 0 bases and 4 bases, with 7 bases remaining between them. The CDR3 spans 13 residues. In nucleotides, the CDR3 is TGCGCCAGCAGCCAAGAGGGGGGATACGAGCAGTACTTC. It yields the protein CASSQEGGYEQYF.

This chain uses TRBV18 with TRBJ2-4, with D unclear. V was clipped by 1 base and J by 1 base, with 8 bases between them. Germline V lookup: CDR1 KGHSH, CDR2 LQKENI. The CDR3 runs 15 residues. CDR3 region: CASSPQGTAKNIQYF. The CDR3, as DNA: TGTGCCAGCTCACCACAGGGAACTGCCAAAAACATTCAGTACTTC.

This clonotype was seen at least ten times. The rearrangement joins TRBV6-4 to TRBJ2-1; D may be TRBD2 (6 bases). Germline V CDR1 and CDR2: MRHNA, SNTAGT. Deletions cut 3 bases from V and 8 bases from J, with 17 bases between. The CDR3 is 15 residues long. The DNA for the CDR3 is TGTGCCAGCAGTGAGGGCGGAGGGGCAAGCGATGAGCAGTTCTTC. This encodes CASSEGGGASDEQFF.

The chain has TRBV5-1 and TRBJ1-1; 7 nucleotides line up with TRBD1. The V gene end was trimmed by 0 bases and the J gene end by 8 bases; junction bases not matched to a gene: 10. CDR1 and CDR2 (germline): SGHRS, YFSETQ. The CDR3 length is 15 residues. The CDR3: CASSLGTGPTEEAFF. CDR3 coding DNA: TGCGCCAGCAGCTTGGGGACAGGACCTACGGAGGAAGCTTTCTTT.